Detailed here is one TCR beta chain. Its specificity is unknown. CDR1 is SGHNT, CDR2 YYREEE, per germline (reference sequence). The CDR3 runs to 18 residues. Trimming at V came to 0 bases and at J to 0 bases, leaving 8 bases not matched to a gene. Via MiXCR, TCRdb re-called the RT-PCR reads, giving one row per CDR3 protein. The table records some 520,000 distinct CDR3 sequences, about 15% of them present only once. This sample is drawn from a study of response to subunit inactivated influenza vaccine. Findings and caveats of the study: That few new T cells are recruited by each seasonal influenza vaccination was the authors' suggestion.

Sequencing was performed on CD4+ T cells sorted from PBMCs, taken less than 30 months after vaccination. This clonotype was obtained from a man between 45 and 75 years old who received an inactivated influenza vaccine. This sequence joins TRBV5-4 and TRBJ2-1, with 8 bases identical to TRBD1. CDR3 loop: CASSLVRWTGSSYNEQFF. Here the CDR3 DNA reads TGTGCCAGCAGCTTGGTTAGGTGGACAGGGAGCTCCTACAATGAGCAGTTCTTC.